One sample yielded the 7 T cell receptor beta chains listed below, sequenced in a study of T cell responses to AZD1222 COVID-19 vaccine. TCRdb's copy holds only in-frame clones and misses some; the assay was immunoSEQ multiplex PCR. The sample includes some 180,000 clones, 85% to 90% of them seen just once. The sequencing here drew on peripheral blood, taken on day 0 of AZD1222 vaccination. The receptors stem from an adult in good health.

The gene calls are TRBV19 and TRBJ1-2, with 10 bases that match TRBD1. The CDR3 is 14 amino acids. The trim removed 9 bases at V and 4 bases at J, leaving 8 bases unmatched. In germline, CDR1 is LNHDA, CDR2 SQIVND (reference sequence). CDR3 sequence: CASNTRTGGYGYTF. The CDR3 coding sequence is TGTGCCAGCAACACCAGGACAGGGGGCTATGGCTACACCTTC.

V gene TRBV11-2 combines with J gene TRBJ1-5; 7 nucleotides align to TRBD1. Germline trimming cut 5 bases from V and 7 bases from J; bases unmatched to any gene: 5. CDR1 and CDR2 from the germline V gene are SGHAT and FQNNGV. This CDR3 comprises 13 residues. The CDR3 DNA follows: TGTGCCAGCAGCCCTCGGACAGGACAGCCCCAGCATTTT. Translating gives CASSPRTGQPQHF.

This chain joins TRBV13 and TRBJ2-3; no clear D gene. The germline gives CDR1 PRHDT, CDR2 FYEKMQ (reference sequence). The V and J ends lost 5 bases and 7 bases respectively, with 10 bases between them. This CDR3 is 12 amino acids long. In DNA, the CDR3 is TGTGCCAGCAGCGCCCAAATTTATACGCAGTATTTT. Its translation is CASSAQIYTQYF.

Remarks on this clone: Compared with germline, one end of the junction differs, possibly owing to a read error. The gene calls are TRBV28 and TRBJ1-4, with a tentative D call TRBD1 (5 bases). Germline-derived CDR1 and CDR2 are MDHEN and SYDVKM. The CDR3 length is 12 residues. The CDR3 is CASSAPPGPPVF. In DNA form, the CDR3 reads TGTGCCAGCAGTGCGCCTCCGGGACCCCCCGTTTTT.

The chain joins TRBV3-1 (or the pseudogene TRBV3-2) to TRBJ2-5, with no clear D. V was pared by 0 bases and J by 2 bases, with 13 bases between. Germline V CDR1 and CDR2: LGHDT, YNNKEL (reference sequence). This CDR3 contains 16 residues. The CDR3 nucleotides are TGTGCCAGCAGCCAAGATATGGGTGGCGGTCAAGAGACCCAGTACTTC. Its protein is CASSQDMGGGQETQYF.

The J gene is TRBJ1-2, the V gene TRBV7-2, with unresolved D. Germline lookup yields CDR1 SGHTA and CDR2 FQGNSA. This CDR3 contains 14 residues. Trimming stripped 3 bases from V and 8 bases from J, with 16 bases between. CDR3 loop: CASSFGQPMMGYTF. CDR3 in DNA: TGTGCCAGCAGCTTTGGTCAGCCGATGATGGGCTACACCTTC.

The J gene is TRBJ2-1, the V gene TRBV9, with 10 bases fitting TRBD1. Unmatched junction bases numbered 4, after V lost 0 bases and J lost 4 bases. The CDR3 loop spans 16 amino acids. CDR1 and CDR2 (germline): SGDLS, YYNGEE. Here the CDR3 DNA reads TGTGCCAGCAGCGTAGGGCAGGACAGGGGGTACAATGAGCAGTTCTTC. It translates to CASSVGQDRGYNEQFF.